Following are 8 T cell receptor beta chains from one sample sequenced in a study of shared clonotypes between healthy human individuals. Produced via immunoSEQ multiplex PCR; TCRdb's table is partial and in-frame only. This sample has millions of clones, with about 95% found just once. Naive CD8 cells lacked CD45RO and underwent positive selection for CCR7, leaving out terminally differentiated effector memory CD45RA+ cells. Sequencing was performed on naive CD8+ T cells sorted from blood. Every receptor here comes from a man aged 18 to 30 in good health.

CDR3 sequence reads: CASSLWAGMDEQYF. In DNA, the CDR3 is TGTGCCAGCAGTTTATGGGCGGGCATGGACGAGCAGTACTTC. The rearrangement uses TRBV27 and TRBJ2-7; maybe TRBD2 (5 bases). Trimming shortened V by 1 base and J by 5 bases, and 12 bases separated the two germline ends. Germline V lookup: CDR1 MNHEY, CDR2 SMNVEV (reference sequence). The CDR3 contains 14 residues.

The gene calls are TRBV5-1 and TRBJ1-1, with D perhaps TRBD1 (5 bases). This CDR3 has 20 residues. Germline V gives CDR1 SGHRS, CDR2 YFSETQ. V was cut by 0 bases and J by 2 bases, with 26 bases left in between. As DNA, the CDR3 is TGCGCCAGCAGCTTGGTGGTAGGGGCCACAGGAACCTTTATTAACACTGAAGCTTTCTTT. Protein product: CASSLVVGATGTFINTEAFF. The variable domain in full, with the rest retrieved from reference TRBV5-1 and TRBJ1-1, is KAGVTQTPRYLIKTRGQQVTLSCSPISGHRSVSWYQQTPGQGLQFLFEYFSETQRNKGNFPGRFSGRQFSNSRSEMNVSTLELGDSALYLCASSLVVGATGTFINTEAFFGQGTRLTVV.

This chain connects TRBV30 to TRBJ2-1; weak D call: TRBD2 (5 bases). CDR1 GTSNPN and CDR2 SVGIG come from the germline V gene (reference sequence). The CDR3 consists of 14 residues. The V gene lost 0 bases and the J gene lost 4 bases, with 10 bases spanning the gap. Written as DNA, the CDR3 is TGTGCCTGGAGTGTAAGTCTAGCTTACAATGAGCAGTTCTTC. Translating gives CAWSVSLAYNEQFF.

The V and J genes are TRBV7-6 and TRBJ2-1, with TRBD2 identical over 9 bases. This CDR3 is built from 15 residues. Germline CDR1 and CDR2: SGHVS and FNYEAQ. J lost 7 bases, V lost 2 bases, and 6 bases had no gene match. CDR3 sequence (DNA): TGTGCCAGCAGCTTAACCCTAGCGGGGAGGAATGAGCAGTTCTTC. Translation gives CASSLTLAGRNEQFF.

V usage is TRBV2 and J usage is TRBJ2-5; possible D gene TRBD2, 5 bases. Germline V CDR1 and CDR2: SNHLY, FYNNEI. The CDR3 totals 12 residues. The V end was cut by 10 bases, the J end by 7 bases, with 16 bases between. CDR3 protein: CATEEVGRTQYF. In DNA form, the CDR3 reads TGTGCCACCGAGGAAGTGGGGAGGACCCAGTACTTC.

V usage is TRBV7-2 and J usage is TRBJ2-7, with D possibly being TRBD2 (5 bases). CDR1 is SGHTA and CDR2 is FQGNSA in the germline V gene. The CDR3 has 15 residues. V was clipped by 1 base and J by 3 bases, with 13 bases between them. The CDR3 nucleotides read TGTGCCAGCAGCTTAGACGGGGTTGAGGACTACGAGCAGTACTTC. This codes for CASSLDGVEDYEQYF.

The chain couples TRBV7-9 to TRBJ1-2; unclear D gene. In germline, CDR1 is SEHNR, CDR2 FQNEAQ (reference sequence). The CDR3 runs to 15 residues. The ends were cut back, 4 bases at V and 2 bases at J, with 14 bases in the middle. The DNA for the CDR3 is TGTGCCAGCAGCTCCCCGGCCAGACCGAACTATGGCTACACCTTC. Translation gives CASSSPARPNYGYTF.

The chain couples TRBV10-1 to TRBJ2-3, with a weak D call TRBD2 (6 bases). The germline gives CDR1 WNHNN, CDR2 SYGVQD (reference sequence). The CDR3 extends over 15 amino acids. V was cut by 1 base and J by 4 bases, with 12 bases left in between. The chain's CDR3 is CASSELASVSDTQYF. For the CDR3, the DNA is TGCGCCAGCAGTGAGTTAGCTAGCGTCTCAGATACGCAGTATTTT.